This TCR beta chain came from a study of T cells in Graves' hyperthyroidism and ophthalmopathy. Study-wide findings and caveats: Most thyroid clonotypes expanded above 0.001 were also detected in blood.

In regard to this clonotype: The antigen is not known.

The V gene end was trimmed by 8 bases and the J gene end by 2 bases; junction bases not matched to a gene: 6. The length of the CDR3 is 13 residues. Clinicians diagnosed patients from clinical symptoms, serum thyroxine and TRAb, thyroid ultrasound and orbital computed tomography. Using RNA transcripts as the source, TCR beta CDR3 regions were amplified. The TCR CDR3 first-round RT-PCR relied on the HTBI primer set. From the multiplex PCR reads, TCRdb called clonotypes with MiXCR, one entry per CDR3 protein. This sample carries approximately 610,000 distinct CDR3 sequences, under 15% of them seen once, and the ten largest clones take 3.5% to 4.5%.

The chain has TRBV12-3 or TRBV12-4 and TRBJ2-7; 7 positions match TRBD1. The source is a woman in her forties with Graves' ophthalmopathy. Material: blood. CDR3 nucleotides: TGTGCCAGCTGGGACAGCAACGCCTACGAGCAGTACTTC. It yields the protein CASWDSNAYEQYF.